A selection of T cell receptor beta chains follows, all from one sample in a study of shared clonotypes between healthy human individuals. Profiled with immunoSEQ multiplex PCR; TCRdb holds only in-frame clones, not every one. The table has hundreds of thousands of clones, around 78% seen once. The sample consisted of memory CD4+ T cells sorted from blood. These TCRs come from a woman aged 25-40 years in good health. Each CDR3 is given with its conserved first and last residue. Fields, in order: J gene, D gene, clone size, V gene, CDR3 DNA, CDR3 protein. D genes are given only for firm matches. Clone size is shown for a subset of rows, as once, few, many or a class of expanded clone.

J: TRBJ2-1
D: TRBD2
size: NA
V: TRBV19
DNA: TGTGCCAGTAGTACCCCTAGCGGATCCTACAATGAGCAGTTCTTC
CDR3: CASSTPSGSYNEQFF

J: TRBJ1-1
D: TRBD1
size: NA
V: TRBV5-1
DNA: TGCGCCAGCAGTTTACGGACAGGGGTCACCATGAACACTGAAGCTTTCTTT
CDR3: CASSLRTGVTMNTEAFF

J: TRBJ2-3
D: NA
size: NA
V: TRBV30
DNA: TGTGCCTGGAGTGTACCTGGCACAGATACGCAGTATTTT
CDR3: CAWSVPGTDTQYF

J: TRBJ2-1
D: NA
size: NA
V: TRBV7-3
DNA: TGTGCCAGCAGCCCCTCCGCGGACTACAATGAGCAGTTCTTC
CDR3: CASSPSADYNEQFF

J: TRBJ2-2
D: NA
size: NA
V: TRBV9
DNA: TGTGCCAGCAGCGCCCCTTTCACCGGGGAGCTGTTTTTT
CDR3: CASSAPFTGELFF

J: TRBJ2-5
D: NA
size: NA
V: TRBV19
DNA: TGTGCCAGTAGTATACGGCACCTAACGGCCGAGACCCAGTACTTC
CDR3: CASSIRHLTAETQYF

J: TRBJ1-4
D: NA
size: NA
V: TRBV5-8
DNA: TGTGCCAGCAGCTTGGGATGGGGGACTAATGAAAAACTGTTTTTT
CDR3: CASSLGWGTNEKLFF

J: TRBJ2-3
D: TRBD2
size: many
V: TRBV6-1
DNA: TGTGCCAGCAGTGAGGATCGACTAGCGGGAGAGGGGGATACGCAGTATTTT
CDR3: CASSEDRLAGEGDTQYF

J: TRBJ1-2
D: NA
size: NA
V: TRBV4-1
DNA: TGCGCCAGCAGCCAAGATTCGAGAACGGGTCTTAACTATGGCTACACCTTC
CDR3: CASSQDSRTGLNYGYTF

J: TRBJ1-1
D: TRBD1
size: NA
V: TRBV5-1
DNA: TGCGCCAGCAGCTTGGATATTCAGGACAGGGGAGCTTTCTTT
CDR3: CASSLDIQDRGAFF

J: TRBJ2-2
D: TRBD2
size: NA
V: TRBV11-1
DNA: TGTGCCAGCAGCCAGATAGCGGGAGATTACACCGGGGAGCTGTTTTTT
CDR3: CASSQIAGDYTGELFF

J: TRBJ2-1
D: TRBD1
size: NA
V: TRBV6-1
DNA: TGTGCCAGCAGGCCGGGACAGACCTACAATGAGCAGTTCTTC
CDR3: CASRPGQTYNEQFF